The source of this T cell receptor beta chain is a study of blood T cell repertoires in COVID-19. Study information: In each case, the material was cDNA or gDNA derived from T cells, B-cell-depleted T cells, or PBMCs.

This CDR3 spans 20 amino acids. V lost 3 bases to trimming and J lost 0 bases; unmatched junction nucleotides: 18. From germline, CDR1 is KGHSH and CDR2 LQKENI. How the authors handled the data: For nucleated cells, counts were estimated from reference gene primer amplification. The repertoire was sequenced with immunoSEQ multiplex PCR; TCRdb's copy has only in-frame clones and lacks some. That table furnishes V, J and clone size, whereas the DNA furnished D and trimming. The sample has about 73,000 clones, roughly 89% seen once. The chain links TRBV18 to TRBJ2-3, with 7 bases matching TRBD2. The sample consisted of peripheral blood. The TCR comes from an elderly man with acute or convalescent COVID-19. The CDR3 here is CASSPLGSKRGSSSTDTQYF. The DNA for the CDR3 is TGTGCCAGCTCACCTCTGGGGAGCAAGCGGGGATCCTCTAGCACAGATACGCAGTATTTT.